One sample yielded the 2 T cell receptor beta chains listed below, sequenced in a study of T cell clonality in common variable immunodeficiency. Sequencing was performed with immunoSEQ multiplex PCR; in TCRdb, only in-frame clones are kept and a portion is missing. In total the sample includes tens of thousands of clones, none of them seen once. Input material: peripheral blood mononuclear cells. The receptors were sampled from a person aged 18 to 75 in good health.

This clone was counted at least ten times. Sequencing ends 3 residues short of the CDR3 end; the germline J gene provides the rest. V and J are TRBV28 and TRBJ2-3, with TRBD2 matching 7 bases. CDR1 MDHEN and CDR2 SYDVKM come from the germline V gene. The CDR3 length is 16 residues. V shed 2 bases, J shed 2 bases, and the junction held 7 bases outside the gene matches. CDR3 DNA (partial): TGTGCCAGCAGTTTAGGGTCCGGACTAGTCACAGATACG. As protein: CASSLGSGLVTDT. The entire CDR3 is CASSLGSGLVTDTQYF.

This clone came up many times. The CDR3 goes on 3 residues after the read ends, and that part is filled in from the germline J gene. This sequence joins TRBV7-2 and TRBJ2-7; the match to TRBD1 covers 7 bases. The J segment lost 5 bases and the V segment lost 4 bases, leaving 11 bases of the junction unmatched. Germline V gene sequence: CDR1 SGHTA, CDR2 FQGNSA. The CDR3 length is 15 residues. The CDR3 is CASSSPDRVFDEQYF. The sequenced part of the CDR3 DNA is TGTGCCAGCAGCTCTCCCGACAGGGTATTCGACGAG.